This T cell receptor beta chain originates from a study of T cells after yellow fever vaccination. This clonotype was seen more than once but under ten times. TCRdb re-analysed the 5' RACE reads in MiXCR, keeping a single row per CDR3 protein. Of a few hundred thousand distinct CDR3 sequences in the sample, around 10% were seen once. This specimen was PBMCs, taken on the day of the first yellow fever vaccination. The source is a man between 18 and 35 years old who received the YFV17D yellow fever vaccine.

DNA of the CDR3: TGTGCCAGCAGCTTAATCCCGGGAAGGATCGGTCACGAGCAGTACTTC. It translates to CASSLIPGRIGHEQYF. V gene TRBV11-2 combines with J gene TRBJ2-7; TRBD2 is a possible D gene (5 bases). The germline CDR1 and CDR2 sequences are SGHAT and FQNNGV. V lost 2 bases and J 5 bases, leaving 19 bases between the germline ends. CDR3 length: 16 residues.